This T cell receptor beta chain stems from a study of breast tumors, draining lymph nodes, adjacent tissues. Germline-derived CDR1 and CDR2 are MNHEY and SMNVEV (reference sequence). V was clipped by 6 bases and J by 6 bases, with 11 bases between them. This CDR3 has 12 residues. Breast cancer patients provided tissue from their axillary draining lymph nodes. TCRdb itself ran the multiplex PCR reads through MiXCR, one entry per CDR3 protein. The sample has approximately 210,000 distinct CDR3 sequences; roughly 30% are singletons. Overall study findings and caveats: That most tumor T cells come from lymph nodes remained unproven. Tumor TCR diversity was below lymph nodes but above nontumor tissue. Most tumor T cells seemingly derive from lymph node, then expand in tumor. Luminal-like breast cancer showed significantly greater tumor-nontumor repertoire similarity than basal-like breast cancer did.

About this clonotype: Antigen specificity is unknown.

This receptor was taken from a female donor with breast cancer. Some clones in this sample may be carry-over from other donors' samples. Sequenced sample: axillary lymph node tissue. The chain employs TRBV27 and TRBJ1-2; TRBD1 might be the D (5 bases). The CDR3 coding sequence is TGTGCCAGCAGGAGAGGAGGGGATGGCTACACCTTC. It yields the protein CASRRGGDGYTF.